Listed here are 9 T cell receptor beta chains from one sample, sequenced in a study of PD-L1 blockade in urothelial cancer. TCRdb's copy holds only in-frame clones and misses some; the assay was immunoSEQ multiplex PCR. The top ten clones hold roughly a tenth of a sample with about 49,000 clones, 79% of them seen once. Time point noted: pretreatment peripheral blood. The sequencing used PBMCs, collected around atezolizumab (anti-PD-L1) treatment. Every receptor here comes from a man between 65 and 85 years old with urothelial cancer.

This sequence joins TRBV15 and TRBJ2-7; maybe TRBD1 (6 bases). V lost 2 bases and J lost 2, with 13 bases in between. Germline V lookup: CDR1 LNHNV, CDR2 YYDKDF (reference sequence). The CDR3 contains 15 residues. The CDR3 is CATSRTQGRTYEQYF. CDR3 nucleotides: TGTGCCACCAGCAGAACACAGGGTAGAACCTACGAGCAGTACTTC.

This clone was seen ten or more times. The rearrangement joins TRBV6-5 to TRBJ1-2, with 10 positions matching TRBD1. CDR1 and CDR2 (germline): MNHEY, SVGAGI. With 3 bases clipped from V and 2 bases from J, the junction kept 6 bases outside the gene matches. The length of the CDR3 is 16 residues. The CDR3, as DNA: TGTGCCAGCAGTTATGGTCCGGGACAGGGGAACTATGGCTACACCTTC. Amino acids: CASSYGPGQGNYGYTF.

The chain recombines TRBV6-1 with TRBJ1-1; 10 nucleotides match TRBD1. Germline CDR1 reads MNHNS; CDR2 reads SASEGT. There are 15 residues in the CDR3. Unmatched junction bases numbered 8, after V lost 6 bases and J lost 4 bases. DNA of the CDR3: TGTGCCAGCAGCCCCGGGACAGGGGCCACCACTGAAGCTTTCTTT. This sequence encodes CASSPGTGATTEAFF.

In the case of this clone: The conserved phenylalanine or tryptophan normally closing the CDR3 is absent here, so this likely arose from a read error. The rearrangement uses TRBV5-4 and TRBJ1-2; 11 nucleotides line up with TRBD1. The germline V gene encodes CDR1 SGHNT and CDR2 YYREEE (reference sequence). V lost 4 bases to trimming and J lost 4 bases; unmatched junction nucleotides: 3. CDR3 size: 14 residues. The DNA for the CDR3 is TGTGCCAGCAGCACGGGACAGGGGGGCTATGGCTACACCCTC. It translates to CASSTGQGGYGYTL.

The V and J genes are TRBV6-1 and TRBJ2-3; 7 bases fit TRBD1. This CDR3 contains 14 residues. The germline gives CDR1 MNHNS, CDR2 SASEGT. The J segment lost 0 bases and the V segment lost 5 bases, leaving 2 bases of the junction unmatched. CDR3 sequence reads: CASSRTGSTDTQYF. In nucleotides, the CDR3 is TGTGCCAGCAGTCGGACAGGTAGCACAGATACGCAGTATTTT.

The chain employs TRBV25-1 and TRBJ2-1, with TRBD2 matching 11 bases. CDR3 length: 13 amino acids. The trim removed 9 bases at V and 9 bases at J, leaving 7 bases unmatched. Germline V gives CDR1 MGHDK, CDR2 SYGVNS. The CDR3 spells CASRRLAGSEQFF. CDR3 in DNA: TGTGCCAGTAGGAGACTAGCGGGAAGTGAGCAGTTCTTC.

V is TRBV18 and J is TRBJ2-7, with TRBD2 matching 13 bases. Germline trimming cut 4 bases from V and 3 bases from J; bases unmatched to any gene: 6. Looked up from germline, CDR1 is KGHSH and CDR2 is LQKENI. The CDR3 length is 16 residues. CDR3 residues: CASSLRTSGRLYEQYF. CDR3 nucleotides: TGTGCCAGCTCACTCAGGACTAGCGGGAGACTCTACGAGCAGTACTTC.

Here the CDR3 reads CASSPHRDRAEKLFF. CDR3 nucleotide sequence: TGTGCCAGCAGCCCCCACCGGGACAGGGCTGAAAAACTGTTTTTT. The chain carries TRBV14 and TRBJ1-4; TRBD1 matches at 9 bases. V shed 4 bases and J 7 bases; nucleotides not matched to a gene: 7. The V gene's germline CDR1 is SGHDN and CDR2 FVKESK. The CDR3 consists of 15 residues.

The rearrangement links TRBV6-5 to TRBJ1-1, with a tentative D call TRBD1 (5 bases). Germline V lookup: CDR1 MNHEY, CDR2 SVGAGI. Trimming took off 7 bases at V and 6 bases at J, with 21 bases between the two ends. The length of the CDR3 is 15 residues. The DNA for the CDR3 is TGTGCCAGCAAGTCGTTTGGGCAGGGAAGGGCTGAAGCTTTCTTT. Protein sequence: CASKSFGQGRAEAFF.